Sequencing of this T cell receptor beta chain was carried out in a study of response to subunit inactivated influenza vaccine. CDR1 LNHDA and CDR2 SQIVND come from the germline V gene (reference sequence). CDR3 length: 14 residues. The V end lost 5 bases, the J end lost 0 bases, and 11 bases lay between the germline ends. TCRdb called the RT-PCR reads again in MiXCR, with one record for every CDR3 protein. The table shows approximately 480,000 distinct CDR3 sequences, with about a tenth occurring only once. Details on this clonotype: Its antigen is as yet unknown.

Overall study results and limits: Seasonal influenza vaccination, on each occasion, was suggested by the authors to recruit few new T cells.

The sequenced sample was PBMCs from blood, obtained 45 days after vaccination. This TCR derives from a man between 50 and 59 years old who received an inactivated influenza vaccine. V and J are TRBV19 and TRBJ2-7; D possibly corresponds to TRBD1 (6 bases). This CDR3 is CASSWGQNSYEQYF. The DNA for the CDR3 is TGTGCCAGTAGTTGGGGACAAAACTCCTACGAGCAGTACTTC.